This T cell receptor (beta chain) was profiled in a study of regulatory T cells. Whole-study results and caveats: Control CD8+ cells showed a nonsignificant trend toward higher Shannon entropy than patient CD8+ cells. Regulatory T cells showed the strongest V-J pair restriction and V/J gene skewing among patient repertoires.

The PCR used 52 TRBV and 13 TRBJ primers. Assay: immunoSEQ multiplex PCR; the TCRdb copy retains only in-frame clones and omits some. The table shows approximately 9,300 clones, with over 70% occurring only once. The CDR3 has 12 residues. Germline CDR1 and CDR2: MNHNS and SASEGT. The J segment lost 3 bases and the V segment lost 7 bases, leaving 2 bases of the junction unmatched. As for this clone: Its cognate antigen is unknown.

Every patient with CD3G deficiency had evidence of autoimmunity. Sequencing used CD8+ T cells sorted from blood. This TCR came from a young adult with CD3G deficiency. The V call is TRBV6-1, the J call TRBJ2-7, with 8 bases that match TRBD1. The CDR3 sequence: CASIGTGYEQYF. The CDR3 coding sequence is TGTGCCAGCATTGGGACAGGCTACGAGCAGTACTTC.